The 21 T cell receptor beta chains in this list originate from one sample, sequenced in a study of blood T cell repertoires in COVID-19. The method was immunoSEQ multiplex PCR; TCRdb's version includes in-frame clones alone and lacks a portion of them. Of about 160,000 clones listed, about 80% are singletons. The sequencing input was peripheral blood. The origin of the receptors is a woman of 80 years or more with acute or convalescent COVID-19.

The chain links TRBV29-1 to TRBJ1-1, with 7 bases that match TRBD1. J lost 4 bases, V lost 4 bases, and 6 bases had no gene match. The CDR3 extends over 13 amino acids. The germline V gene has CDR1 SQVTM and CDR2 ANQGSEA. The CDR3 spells CSVGQGWGTEAFF. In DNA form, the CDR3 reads TGCAGCGTTGGACAGGGTTGGGGCACTGAAGCTTTCTTT.

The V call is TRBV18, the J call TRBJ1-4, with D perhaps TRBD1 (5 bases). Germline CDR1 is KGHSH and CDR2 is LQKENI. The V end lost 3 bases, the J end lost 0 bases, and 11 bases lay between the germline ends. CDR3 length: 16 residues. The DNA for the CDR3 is TGTGCCAGCTCACCCAGGGCCAAAGCAACTAATGAAAAACTGTTTTTT. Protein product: CASSPRAKATNEKLFF.

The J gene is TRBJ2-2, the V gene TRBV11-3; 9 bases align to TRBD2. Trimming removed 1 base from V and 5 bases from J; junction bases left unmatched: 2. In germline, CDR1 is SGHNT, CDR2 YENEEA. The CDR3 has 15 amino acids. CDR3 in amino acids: CASSLGLAVTGELFF. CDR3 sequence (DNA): TGTGCCAGCAGCTTAGGACTAGCGGTTACCGGGGAGCTGTTTTTT.

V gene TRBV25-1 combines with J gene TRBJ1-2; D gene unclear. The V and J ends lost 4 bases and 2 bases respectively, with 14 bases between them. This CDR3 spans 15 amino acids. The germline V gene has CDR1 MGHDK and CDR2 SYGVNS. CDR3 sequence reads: CASSAWTDFNYGYTF. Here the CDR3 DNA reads TGTGCCAGCAGTGCATGGACGGACTTCAACTATGGCTACACCTTC.

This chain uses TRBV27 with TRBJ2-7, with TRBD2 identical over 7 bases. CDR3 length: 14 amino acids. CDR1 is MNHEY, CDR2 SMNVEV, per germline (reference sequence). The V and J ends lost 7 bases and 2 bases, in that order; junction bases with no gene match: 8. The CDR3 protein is CASTPSGKTYEQYF. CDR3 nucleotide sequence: TGTGCCAGCACCCCTAGCGGAAAGACCTACGAGCAGTACTTC.

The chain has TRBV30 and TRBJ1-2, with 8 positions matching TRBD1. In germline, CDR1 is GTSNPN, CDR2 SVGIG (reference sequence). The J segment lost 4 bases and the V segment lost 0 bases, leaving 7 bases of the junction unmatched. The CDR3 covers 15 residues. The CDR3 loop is CAWSVTGVVGYGYTF. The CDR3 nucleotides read TGTGCCTGGAGTGTGACAGGGGTTGTAGGCTATGGCTACACCTTC.

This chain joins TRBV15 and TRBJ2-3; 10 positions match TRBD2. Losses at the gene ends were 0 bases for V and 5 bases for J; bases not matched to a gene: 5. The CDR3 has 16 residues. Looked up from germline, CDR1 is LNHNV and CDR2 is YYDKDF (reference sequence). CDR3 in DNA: TGTGCCACCAGCAGAGACAGCGGGAGGGCCGGAGATACGCAGTATTTT. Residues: CATSRDSGRAGDTQYF.

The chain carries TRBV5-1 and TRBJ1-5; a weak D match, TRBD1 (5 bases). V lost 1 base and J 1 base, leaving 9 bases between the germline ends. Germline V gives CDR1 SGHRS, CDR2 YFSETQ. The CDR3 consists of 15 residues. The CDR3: CASSLNGGSNQPQHF. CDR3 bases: TGCGCCAGCAGCTTGAATGGGGGGAGCAATCAGCCCCAGCATTTT.

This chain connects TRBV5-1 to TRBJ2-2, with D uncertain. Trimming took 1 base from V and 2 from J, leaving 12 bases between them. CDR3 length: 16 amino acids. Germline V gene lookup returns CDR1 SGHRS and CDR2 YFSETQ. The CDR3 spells CASSLTSGGNTGELFF. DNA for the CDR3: TGCGCCAGCAGCTTGACTTCAGGTGGAAACACCGGGGAGCTGTTTTTT.

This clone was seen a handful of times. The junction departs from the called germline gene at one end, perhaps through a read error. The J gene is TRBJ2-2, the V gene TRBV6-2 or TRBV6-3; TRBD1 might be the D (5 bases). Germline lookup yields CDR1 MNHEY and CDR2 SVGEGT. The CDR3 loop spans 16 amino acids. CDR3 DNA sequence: TGTGCCAGCACTTACGTGAAAGGGGTGAACACCGGGGAGCTGTTTTTT. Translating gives CASTYVKGVNTGELFF.

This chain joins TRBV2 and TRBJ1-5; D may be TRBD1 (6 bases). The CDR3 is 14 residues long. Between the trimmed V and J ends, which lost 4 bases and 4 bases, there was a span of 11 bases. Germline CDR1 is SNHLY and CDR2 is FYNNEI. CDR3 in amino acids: CASSADRKNQPQHF. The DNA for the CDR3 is TGTGCCAGCAGTGCCGACAGGAAAAATCAGCCCCAGCATTTT.

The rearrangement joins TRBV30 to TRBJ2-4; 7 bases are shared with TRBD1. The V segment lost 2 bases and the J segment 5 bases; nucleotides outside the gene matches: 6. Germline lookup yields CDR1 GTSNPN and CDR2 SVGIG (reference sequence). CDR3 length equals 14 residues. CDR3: CAWSFGTVENIQYF. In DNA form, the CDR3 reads TGTGCCTGGAGTTTTGGGACAGTCGAAAACATTCAGTACTTC.

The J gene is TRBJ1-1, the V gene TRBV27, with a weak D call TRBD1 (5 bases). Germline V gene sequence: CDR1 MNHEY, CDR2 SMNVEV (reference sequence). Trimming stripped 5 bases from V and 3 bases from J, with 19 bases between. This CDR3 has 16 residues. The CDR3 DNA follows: TGTGCCAGCAGTCCCTCCTGGGGGGAGGTGGACACTGAAGCTTTCTTT. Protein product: CASSPSWGEVDTEAFF.

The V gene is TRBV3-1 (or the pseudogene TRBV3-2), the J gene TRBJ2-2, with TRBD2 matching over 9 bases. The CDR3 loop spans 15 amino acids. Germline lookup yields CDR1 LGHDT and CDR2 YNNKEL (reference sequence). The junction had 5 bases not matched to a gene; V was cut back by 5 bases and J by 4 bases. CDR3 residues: CASSNLAGITGELFF. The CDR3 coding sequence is TGTGCCAGCAGCAATCTAGCGGGGATCACCGGGGAGCTGTTTTTT.

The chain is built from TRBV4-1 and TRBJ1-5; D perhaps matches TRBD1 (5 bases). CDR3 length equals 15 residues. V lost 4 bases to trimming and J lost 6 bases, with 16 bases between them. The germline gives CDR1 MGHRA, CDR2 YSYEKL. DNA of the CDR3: TGCGCCAGCAGCCGGGGCCCACTGTCAAGTCAGCCCCAGCATTTT. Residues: CASSRGPLSSQPQHF.

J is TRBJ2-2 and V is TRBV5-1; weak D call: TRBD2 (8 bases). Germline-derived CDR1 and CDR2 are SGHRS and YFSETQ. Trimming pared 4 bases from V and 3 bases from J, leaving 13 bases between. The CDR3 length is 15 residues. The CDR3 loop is CASSREGQYTGELFF. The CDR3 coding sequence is TGCGCCAGCAGCCGGGAGGGACAGTACACCGGGGAGCTGTTTTTT.

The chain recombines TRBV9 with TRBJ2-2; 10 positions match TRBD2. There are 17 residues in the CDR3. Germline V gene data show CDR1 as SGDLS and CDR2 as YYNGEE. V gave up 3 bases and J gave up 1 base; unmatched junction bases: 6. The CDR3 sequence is CASSASGSYLNTGELFF. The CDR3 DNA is TGTGCCAGCAGCGCTAGCGGGAGCTACCTGAACACCGGGGAGCTGTTTTTT.

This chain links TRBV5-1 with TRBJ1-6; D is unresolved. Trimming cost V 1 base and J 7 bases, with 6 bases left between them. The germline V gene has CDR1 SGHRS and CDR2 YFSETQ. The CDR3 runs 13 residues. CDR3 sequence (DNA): TGCGCCAGCAGCTTGTCGGGAAATTCACCCCTCCACTTT. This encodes CASSLSGNSPLHF.

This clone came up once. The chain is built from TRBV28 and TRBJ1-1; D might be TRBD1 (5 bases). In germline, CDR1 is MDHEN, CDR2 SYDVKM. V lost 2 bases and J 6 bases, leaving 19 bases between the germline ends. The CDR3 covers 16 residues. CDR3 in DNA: TGTGCCAGCAGTTTACTCGGGCTCGCAGGGAGGGCTGAAGCTTTCTTT. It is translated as CASSLLGLAGRAEAFF.

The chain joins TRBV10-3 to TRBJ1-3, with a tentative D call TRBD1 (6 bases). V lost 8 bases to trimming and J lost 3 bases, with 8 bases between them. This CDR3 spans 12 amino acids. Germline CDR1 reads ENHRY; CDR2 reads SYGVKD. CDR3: CAIGTSGNTIYF. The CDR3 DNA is TGTGCCATCGGGACAAGTGGAAACACCATATATTTT.

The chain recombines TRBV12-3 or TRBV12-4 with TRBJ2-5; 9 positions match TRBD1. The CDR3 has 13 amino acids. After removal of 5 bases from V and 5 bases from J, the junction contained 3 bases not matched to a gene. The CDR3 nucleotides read TGTGCCAGCAGTAACAGGGGGCGCGAGACCCAGTACTTC. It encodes CASSNRGRETQYF.